A single sample is the source of the 19 T cell receptor beta chains below, sequenced in a study of OX40 agonist ivuxolimab in advanced cancers. Libraries were prepared by immunoSEQ multiplex PCR; TCRdb keeps only in-frame clonotypes and omits some of them. The data contain 50,000 to 65,000 clones, over 70% of them singletons. The source material was CD4+ or CD8+ T cells sorted from blood, sampled in a trial of the OX40 agonist ivuxolimab. These receptors all come from an adult with an advanced solid tumor such as melanoma, head and neck, liver or kidney cancer.

To note about this clone: This CDR3 is also generated by other DNA sequences in the sample. The V gene is TRBV6-6, the J gene TRBJ2-7, with 8 bases that match TRBD1. V was pared by 6 bases and J by 1 base, with 8 bases of the junction left unmatched. The CDR3 is 15 residues long. Germline assignment: CDR1 MNHNY and CDR2 SVGAGI (reference sequence). CDR3 loop: CASSPGQGYSYEQYV. CDR3 DNA sequence: TGTGCCAGCAGCCCCGGACAGGGTTATTCCTACGAGCAGTACGTC.

V and J are TRBV27 and TRBJ1-5, with 10 bases matching TRBD1. The junction had 4 bases not matched to a gene; V was cut back by 5 bases and J by 0 bases. This CDR3 has 16 amino acids. Germline V gene sequence: CDR1 MNHEY, CDR2 SMNVEV (reference sequence). CDR3 residues: CASSRQGANSNQPQHF. The CDR3 bases are TGTGCCAGCAGTAGACAGGGGGCAAATAGCAATCAGCCCCAGCATTTT.

The chain recombines TRBV5-1 with TRBJ2-3; D perhaps matches TRBD1 (6 bases). This CDR3 contains 15 residues. Germline-derived CDR1 and CDR2 are SGHRS and YFSETQ. Trimming pared 3 bases from V and 0 bases from J, leaving 11 bases between. The CDR3 sequence: CASSWGTPSTDTQYF. CDR3 bases: TGCGCCAGCAGCTGGGGGACACCTAGCACAGATACGCAGTATTTT.

The rearrangement joins TRBV19 to TRBJ1-1; D perhaps matches TRBD1 (6 bases). The V end lost 5 bases, the J end lost 11 bases, and 12 bases lay between the germline ends. CDR1 and CDR2 from the germline V gene are LNHDA and SQIVND (reference sequence). This CDR3 is 11 amino acids long. CDR3 residues: CASSAGGSAFF. The CDR3 coding sequence is TGTGCCAGTAGTGCGGGGGGCTCTGCTTTCTTT.

The chain links TRBV5-4 to TRBJ2-5; 15 nucleotides agree with TRBD2. V was clipped by 3 bases and J by 2 bases; unmatched bases: 8. Germline V lookup: CDR1 SGHNT, CDR2 YYREEE (reference sequence). The CDR3 is 18 residues long. The CDR3 protein is CASSSGLAGGPMQETQYF. The CDR3 DNA sequence: TGTGCCAGCAGCTCTGGACTAGCGGGGGGGCCCATGCAAGAGACCCAGTACTTC.

This rearrangement joins TRBV29-1 to TRBJ2-4, with 10 positions matching TRBD1. Trimming cost V 1 base and J 8 bases; bases outside gene matches: 2. The length of the CDR3 is 13 residues. Per germline, CDR1 SQVTM and CDR2 ANQGSEA. DNA of the CDR3: TGCAGCGTTGAAGGGACAGGGGGTGACATTCAGTACTTC. This encodes CSVEGTGGDIQYF.

This chain uses TRBV9 with TRBJ1-6; the D is unclear. The CDR3 has 15 residues. CDR1 is SGDLS and CDR2 is YYNGEE in the germline V gene. V gave up 3 bases and J gave up 1 base, with 8 bases separating them. The CDR3 DNA follows: TGTGCCAGCAGCGCGGGTGGTTCCTATAATTCACCCCTCCACTTT. Translating gives CASSAGGSYNSPLHF.

The chain uses TRBV18 and TRBJ1-2; D gene ambiguous. Per germline, CDR1 KGHSH and CDR2 LQKENI. The CDR3 runs to 17 residues. The ends were cut back, 2 bases at V and 3 bases at J, with 19 bases in the middle. CDR3 residues: CASSPNLSGRVDYGYTF. The DNA of the CDR3 is TGTGCCAGCTCACCAAATCTGTCAGGCAGAGTGGACTATGGCTACACCTTC.

The genes are TRBV7-8 and TRBJ1-4, with 7 bases identical to TRBD1. The V segment lost 5 bases and the J segment 0 bases; nucleotides outside the gene matches: 9. The germline V gene encodes CDR1 SGHVS and CDR2 FQNEAQ. The CDR3 loop spans 17 amino acids. For the CDR3, the DNA is TGTGCCAGCAGCCGACAGGGTAGTTGGGCAACTAATGAAAAACTGTTTTTT. Its translation is CASSRQGSWATNEKLFF.

The chain employs TRBV4-1 and TRBJ2-5; D not certain. The V and J ends lost 0 bases and 5 bases respectively, with 13 bases between them. This CDR3 region has 15 residues. CDR1 and CDR2 from the germline V gene are MGHRA and YSYEKL. The CDR3 is CASSQDYKRRETQYF. CDR3 coding DNA: TGCGCCAGCAGCCAAGATTATAAGCGACGGGAGACCCAGTACTTC.

Here the CDR3 reads CASSAFQQGYTDTQYF. The CDR3 coding sequence is TGTGCCAGTTCCGCCTTTCAACAGGGGTACACAGATACGCAGTATTTT. This sequence joins TRBV27 and TRBJ2-3; 7 nucleotides align to TRBD1. Germline V gives CDR1 MNHEY, CDR2 SMNVEV (reference sequence). The CDR3 spans 16 residues. V trimming: 9 bases; J trimming: 2 bases; junction bases outside the gene matches: 14.

The chain is built from TRBV6-4 and TRBJ1-1; D ambiguous. V was cut by 5 bases and J by 3 bases, with 4 bases left in between. The CDR3 is made up of 11 amino acids. Per germline, CDR1 MRHNA and CDR2 SNTAGT. CDR3 loop: CASSTDTEAFF. CDR3 nucleotides: TGTGCCAGCAGTACAGACACTGAAGCTTTCTTT.

The CDR3 loop is CASSLGPSTDTQYF. The CDR3, as DNA: TGTGCCAGCAGCCTGGGACCAAGCACAGATACGCAGTATTTT. The chain is built from TRBV7-3 and TRBJ2-3, with D possibly called TRBD1 or TRBD2 (5 bases each). The CDR3 contains 14 residues. V shed 5 bases and J shed 0 bases, with 9 bases lying between them. The germline V gene has CDR1 SGHTA and CDR2 FQGTGA. Full variable domain (remainder filled in from reference TRBV7-3 and TRBJ2-3): GAGVSQTPSNKVTEKGKYVELRCDPISGHTALYWYRQSLGQGPEFLIYFQGTGAADDSGLPNDRFFAVRPEGSVSTLKIQRTERGDSAVYLCASSLGPSTDTQYFGPGTRLTVL.

This clone has more than one count but fewer than ten. The CDR3 region has the DNA TGTGCCACCAGCAGGTCCGTCTTCAATTCACCCCTCCACTTT. Its protein product is CATSRSVFNSPLHF. The chain recombines TRBV15 with TRBJ1-6; D not resolved. The CDR3 is 14 residues long. Trimming took off 3 bases at V and 7 bases at J, with 10 bases between the two ends. Per the germline V gene, CDR1 is LNHNV and CDR2 is YYDKDF (reference sequence).

For this clone: This sample also contains other DNA sequences that code for the same CDR3. V gene TRBV5-1 combines with J gene TRBJ1-3; 9 nucleotides line up with TRBD1. The V and J ends lost 8 bases and 3 bases, in that order; junction bases with no gene match: 6. CDR3 size: 14 residues. Germline CDR1 SGHRS, CDR2 YFSETQ. CDR3 loop: CASSEGQGGNTIYF. CDR3 coding DNA: TGCGCCAGTAGCGAGGGACAGGGTGGAAACACCATATATTTT.

This chain's CDR3 is CASSPLWEGGYTF. The DNA of the CDR3 is TGTGCCAGCAGTCCCCTCTGGGAGGGGGGCTACACCTTC. The V and J genes are TRBV28 and TRBJ1-2; TRBD1 might be the D (5 bases). There are 13 residues in the CDR3. The V end was cut by 5 bases, the J end by 8 bases, with 15 bases between. The V gene's germline CDR1 is MDHEN and CDR2 SYDVKM.

V is TRBV6-5 and J is TRBJ1-3; a possible D gene is TRBD1 (5 bases). Trimming shortened V by 5 bases and J by 0 bases, and 11 bases separated the two germline ends. The CDR3 runs to 15 residues. Germline values: CDR1 MNHEY, CDR2 SVGAGI. CDR3 nucleotide sequence: TGTGCCAGCAGTCCGGGGGGGGGCTCTGGAAACACCATATATTTT. Residues: CASSPGGGSGNTIYF.

The chain uses TRBV7-3 and TRBJ2-1; 10 bases align to TRBD2. The CDR3 sequence is 16 residues long. V trimming: 3 bases; J trimming: 1 base; junction bases outside the gene matches: 3. In germline, CDR1 is SGHTA, CDR2 FQGTGA. CDR3 amino acids: CASSFLAGASYNEQFF. CDR3 bases: TGTGCCAGCAGCTTCCTAGCGGGGGCTTCCTACAATGAGCAGTTCTTC.

This chain uses TRBV2 with TRBJ2-7; TRBD2 matches 10 bases. Germline loops: CDR1 SNHLY, CDR2 FYNNEI. The trim removed 5 bases at V and 9 bases at J, leaving 7 bases unmatched. The CDR3 is made up of 13 amino acids. The CDR3 region is CASSTSGGVRQYV. As DNA, the CDR3 is TGTGCCAGCAGTACGAGCGGGGGGGTACGGCAGTACGTC.